One sample yielded the 15 T cell receptor beta chains listed below, sequenced in a study of blood T cells in healthy people across ages. Then a second PCR, running about 6 to 11 cycles, was carried out with a sample-barcoded 5' primer and a J-beta primer mix. TCRdb called the 5' RACE reads again in MiXCR, with one record for every CDR3 protein. The table has under 2,000,000 distinct CDR3 sequences, just under 50% seen once; the top ten hold less than 2.5%. The specimen was blood. These receptors all stem from a woman in her thirties or forties in good health.

This sequence joins TRBV20-1 and TRBJ2-4; D possibly matches TRBD1 or TRBD2 (7 bases each). Germline values: CDR1 DFQATT, CDR2 SNEGSKA (reference sequence). The V and J ends lost 6 bases and 5 bases respectively, with 17 bases between them. The CDR3 is 14 amino acids. The CDR3 nucleotides read TGCAGTGCCGTTCAGGGGAGGGGGCAAAACATTCAGTACTTC. This codes for CSAVQGRGQNIQYF.

The V and J genes are TRBV6-2 or TRBV6-3 and TRBJ2-1; possible D gene TRBD2, 5 bases. CDR3 size: 15 residues. Trimming stripped 6 bases from V and 8 bases from J, with 20 bases between. Germline CDR1 MNHEY, CDR2 SVGEGT. CDR3 nucleotides: TGTGCCAGCAGGATCGGGATATCTCAACCCGATGAGCAGTTCTTC. This codes for CASRIGISQPDEQFF.

This clonotype appeared a few times. This rearrangement joins TRBV9 to TRBJ2-1; D tentatively reads TRBD1 or TRBD2 (6 bases each). Germline V CDR1 and CDR2: SGDLS, YYNGEE. The CDR3 length is 13 residues. The V and J ends lost 5 bases and 5 bases respectively, with 11 bases between them. CDR3 nucleotide sequence: TGTGCCAGCAGTGTCGGGGGCGACAATGAGCAGTTCTTC. Its protein is CASSVGGDNEQFF. The full variable domain, completed using reference TRBV9 and TRBJ2-1, is DSGVTQTPKHLITATGQRVTLRCSPRSGDLSVYWYQQSLDQGLQFLIQYYNGEERAKGNILERFSAQQFPDLHSELNLSSLELGDSALYFCASSVGGDNEQFFGPGTRLTVL.

The V and J genes are TRBV6-6 and TRBJ1-1, with D unresolved. Trimming removed 10 bases at V and 0 bases at J, with 9 bases between. The CDR3 has 12 amino acids. The germline V gene has CDR1 MNHNY and CDR2 SVGAGI (reference sequence). The CDR3 nucleotides are TGTGCCATCGTTAAGTTGAACACTGAAGCTTTCTTT. Protein: CAIVKLNTEAFF.

J is TRBJ2-4 and V is TRBV6-6; D might be TRBD1 (5 bases). V was shortened by 6 bases and J by 7 bases, with 16 bases between the two germline ends. CDR1 and CDR2 (germline): MNHNY, SVGAGI (reference sequence). The CDR3 covers 14 residues. CDR3 sequence: CASRADSLDNIQYF. As DNA, the CDR3 is TGTGCCAGCAGGGCCGACAGTCTAGATAACATTCAGTACTTC.

This clonotype occurred a few times. V gene TRBV5-1 combines with J gene TRBJ2-5, with a tentative D call TRBD2 (5 bases). V lost 4 bases to trimming and J lost 11 bases, with 21 bases between them. The CDR3 is made up of 14 amino acids. Germline V gene sequence: CDR1 SGHRS, CDR2 YFSETQ. CDR3 loop: CASSPDGDYNEQYF. For the CDR3, the DNA is TGCGCCAGCAGCCCGGACGGAGACTACAATGAGCAGTACTTC. Full variable domain (outside the CDR3, taken from reference TRBV5-1 and TRBJ2-5): KAGVTQTPRYLIKTRGQQVTLSCSPISGHRSVSWYQQTPGQGLQFLFEYFSETQRNKGNFPGRFSGRQFSNSRSEMNVSTLELGDSALYLCASSPDGDYNEQYFGPGTRLLVL.

This clonotype was seen a few times. The J gene is TRBJ2-5, the V gene TRBV10-3; 10 nucleotides match TRBD2. CDR3 size: 14 residues. Germline V gene sequence: CDR1 ENHRY, CDR2 SYGVKD. V was clipped by 8 bases and J by 3 bases; unmatched bases: 6. CDR3 in amino acids: CAIGSGGAEETQYF. The CDR3 DNA follows: TGTGCCATCGGGAGCGGGGGGGCGGAAGAGACCCAGTACTTC.

This clonotype was seen just once. The chain has TRBV7-8 and TRBJ1-6; D is perhaps TRBD1 (5 bases). This CDR3 comprises 16 residues. Germline V gene sequence: CDR1 SGHVS, CDR2 FQNEAQ. V lost 3 bases, J lost 2 bases, and 11 bases lay in between. CDR3 protein: CASSFRRDPYNSPLHF. For the CDR3, the DNA is TGTGCCAGCAGCTTTAGAAGGGACCCCTATAATTCACCCCTCCACTTT.

This clonotype has only a few counts. The CDR3 bases are TGTGCCAGCAGTTGGGGCTCGCACACAGATACGCAGTATTTT. This codes for CASSWGSHTDTQYF. This chain joins TRBV27 and TRBJ2-3, with D tentatively TRBD1 (5 bases). V lost 4 bases and J lost 2, with 10 bases in between. CDR3 length: 14 amino acids. Germline CDR1 reads MNHEY; CDR2 reads SMNVEV (reference sequence).

The chain links TRBV12-3 or TRBV12-4 to TRBJ2-7, with D possibly being TRBD1 (6 bases). V shed 5 bases and J shed 3 bases, with 20 bases lying between them. This CDR3 has 16 residues. CDR3 sequence (DNA): TGTGCCAGCAGTGGATCCGGGACACCCAATTACTACGAGCAGTACTTC. This gives the protein CASSGSGTPNYYEQYF.

This clonotype was observed a handful of times. J is TRBJ1-2 and V is TRBV5-1; 8 positions match TRBD1. The CDR3 is 16 residues long. Germline assignment: CDR1 SGHRS and CDR2 YFSETQ. J gave up 4 bases and V 3 bases, and 11 bases lay outside the gene matches. CDR3 protein: CASSSDRGALGYGYTF. CDR3 DNA sequence: TGCGCCAGCAGCTCTGACAGGGGCGCCCTGGGCTATGGCTACACCTTC. Full variable domain (missing parts from reference TRBV5-1 and TRBJ1-2): KAGVTQTPRYLIKTRGQQVTLSCSPISGHRSVSWYQQTPGQGLQFLFEYFSETQRNKGNFPGRFSGRQFSNSRSEMNVSTLELGDSALYLCASSSDRGALGYGYTFGSGTRLTVV.

A few counts support this clonotype. The chain is built from TRBV6-5 and TRBJ2-5; 8 positions agree with TRBD2. Looked up from germline, CDR1 is MNHEY and CDR2 is SVGAGI. V shed 5 bases and J 0 bases; nucleotides not matched to a gene: 8. The CDR3 is 16 amino acids. CDR3 sequence (DNA): TGTGCCAGCAGTCTCAATAGCGGGGCGTACCAAGAGACCCAGTACTTC. Protein sequence: CASSLNSGAYQETQYF.

The chain is built from TRBV9 and TRBJ2-2, with TRBD1 as a possible D gene (5 bases). The V gene's germline CDR1 is SGDLS and CDR2 YYNGEE. V gave up 4 bases and J gave up 1 base, with 11 bases separating them. This CDR3 is 15 amino acids long. Written as DNA, the CDR3 is TGTGCCAGCAGCTTAGGACACCAGAACACCGGGGAGCTGTTTTTT. This sequence encodes CASSLGHQNTGELFF.

Here the CDR3 reads CSAQVKDYGYTF. The CDR3 nucleotides are TGCAGTGCCCAGGTCAAGGACTATGGCTACACCTTC. The chain carries TRBV20-1 and TRBJ1-2; unclear D gene. The CDR3 spans 12 residues. V gave up 6 bases and J gave up 3 bases, with 11 bases separating them. Germline CDR1 reads DFQATT; CDR2 reads SNEGSKA (reference sequence).

The chain combines TRBV7-9 with TRBJ2-5; possible D gene TRBD1, 8 bases. V gave up 5 bases and J gave up 9 bases, with 22 bases separating them. The CDR3 is 15 amino acids. The V gene's germline CDR1 is SEHNR and CDR2 FQNEAQ (reference sequence). CDR3 DNA sequence: TGTGCCAGCAGCCCGCGGGGACAGGCGAGCGGGGCCCAGTACTTC. As protein: CASSPRGQASGAQYF.